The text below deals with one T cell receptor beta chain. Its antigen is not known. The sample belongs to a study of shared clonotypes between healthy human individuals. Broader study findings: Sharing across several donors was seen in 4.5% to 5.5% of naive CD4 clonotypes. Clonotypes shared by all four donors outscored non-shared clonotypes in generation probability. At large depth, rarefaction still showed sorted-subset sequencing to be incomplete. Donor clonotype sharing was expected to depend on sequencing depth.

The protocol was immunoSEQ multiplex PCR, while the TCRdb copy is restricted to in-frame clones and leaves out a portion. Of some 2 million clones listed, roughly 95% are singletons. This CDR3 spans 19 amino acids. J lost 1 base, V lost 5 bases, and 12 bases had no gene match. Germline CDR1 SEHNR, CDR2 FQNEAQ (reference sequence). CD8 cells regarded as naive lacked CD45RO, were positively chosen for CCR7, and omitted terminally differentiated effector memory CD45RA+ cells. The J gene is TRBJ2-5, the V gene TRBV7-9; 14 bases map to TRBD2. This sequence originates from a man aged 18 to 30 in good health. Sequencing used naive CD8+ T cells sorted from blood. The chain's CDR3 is CASSIGTSGGYLLQETQYF. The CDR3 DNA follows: TGTGCCAGCAGCATTGGGACTAGCGGGGGATACCTCCTCCAAGAGACCCAGTACTTC.